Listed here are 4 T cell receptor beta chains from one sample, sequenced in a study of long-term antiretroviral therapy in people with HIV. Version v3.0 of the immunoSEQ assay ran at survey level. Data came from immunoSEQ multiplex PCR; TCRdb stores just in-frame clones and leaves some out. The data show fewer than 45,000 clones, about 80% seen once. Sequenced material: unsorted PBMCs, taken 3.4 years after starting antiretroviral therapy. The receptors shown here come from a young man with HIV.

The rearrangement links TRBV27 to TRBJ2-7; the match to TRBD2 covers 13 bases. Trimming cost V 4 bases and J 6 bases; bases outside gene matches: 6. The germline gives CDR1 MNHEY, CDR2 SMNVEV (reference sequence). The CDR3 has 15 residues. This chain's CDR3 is CASSSLAGGPGEQYF. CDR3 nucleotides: TGTGCCAGCAGTTCACTAGCGGGAGGGCCAGGCGAGCAGTACTTC.

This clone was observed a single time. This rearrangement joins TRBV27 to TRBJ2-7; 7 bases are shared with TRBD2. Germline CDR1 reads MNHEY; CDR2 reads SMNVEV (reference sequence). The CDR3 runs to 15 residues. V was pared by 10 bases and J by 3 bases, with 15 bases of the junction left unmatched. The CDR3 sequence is CATSAGASGLYEQYF. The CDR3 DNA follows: TGTGCCACCTCCGCCGGGGCTAGCGGCCTCTACGAGCAGTACTTC.

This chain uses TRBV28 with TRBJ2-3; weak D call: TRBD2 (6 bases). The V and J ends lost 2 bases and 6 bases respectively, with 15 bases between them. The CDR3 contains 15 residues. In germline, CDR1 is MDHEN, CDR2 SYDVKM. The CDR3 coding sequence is TGTGCCAGCAGTTTACACGGGAGTTGGTTGGATACGCAGTATTTT. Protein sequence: CASSLHGSWLDTQYF.

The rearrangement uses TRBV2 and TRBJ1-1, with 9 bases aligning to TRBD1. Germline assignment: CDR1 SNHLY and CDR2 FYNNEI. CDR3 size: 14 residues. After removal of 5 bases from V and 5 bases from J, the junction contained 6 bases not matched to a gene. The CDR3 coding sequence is TGTGCCAGCAGTAATACAGGGGGCAGGACTGAAGCTTTCTTT. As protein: CASSNTGGRTEAFF.